This T cell receptor (beta chain) was sequenced during a study of blood T cell repertoires in COVID-19. Study as a whole: PBMCs, B-cell-depleted T cells, or T cells were the source of the cDNA or gDNA that made up the material.

Cohort placement rested on clinical history that participants reported themselves. Symptom resolution, clearance, or two negative PCRs marked the recovered donors of Cohort 3. In the original processing: Cell counts per sample came from amplifying reference gene primers. Clones were read by immunoSEQ multiplex PCR, and TCRdb kept only the in-frame ones, dropping some. The D gene and trimming were derived from the DNA, and the V and J assignments and clone size from that table. The repertoire consists of fewer than 300,000 clones, with about 93% occurring once and the leading ten covering approximately 1.2%. CDR3 length equals 13 residues. V lost 8 bases, J lost 5 bases, and 16 bases lay in between. This clone was detected only once.

The sample comprised PBMCs or T cells enriched from blood (not recorded which). This chain uses TRBV12-3 or TRBV12-4 with TRBJ2-7; unclear D gene. The sequence was obtained from a woman in her 30s who had recovered from COVID-19. The CDR3 region is CASAVLGMHEQYF. The CDR3 nucleotides read TGTGCCAGCGCGGTTCTCGGTATGCACGAGCAGTACTTC.